This TCR beta chain was captured by sequencing in a study of T cell repertoires in cytomegalovirus infection. Study information: The study used recently identified HLA-C-restricted and well-studied HLA-B-restricted CMV epitopes. TCR beta signatures that were public indicated CMV infection and matching HLA type. Study findings and constraints: The ex vivo response was dominated by HLA-C-restricted CMV-specific TCR beta clonotypes. Carriage of CMV together with the relevant HLA was identifiable through cumulative public TCR beta family frequency.

Unmatched junction bases numbered 6, after V lost 4 bases and J lost 5 bases. The CDR3 spans 14 residues. Germline CDR1 and CDR2: SGDLS and YYNGEE. TCRdb itself ran the reads through MiXCR, one entry per CDR3 protein. The top ten clones hold over 12% of a sample with about 920,000 distinct CDR3 sequences, more than 25% of them seen once. As for this clonotype: Its antigen is unidentified.

The specimen was cultured CD8+ T cells from PBMCs, collected from culture after CMV antigen stimulation. The chain uses TRBV9 and TRBJ1-1; 9 nucleotides match TRBD1. The sequence was collected from a human donor in good health (CMV status not recorded). Some clones in this sample may be carry-over from other donors' samples. This CDR3 reads CASSNHRGQTEAFF. The DNA for the CDR3 is TGTGCCAGCAGCAACCACAGGGGGCAAACTGAAGCTTTCTTT.